The 24 T cell receptor beta chains below all came from one sample that was sequenced in a study of molecular identifiers for immune sequencing clone quantification. One entry per CDR3 protein results from TCRdb running MiXCR on the PCR reads. This table holds approximately 630,000 distinct CDR3 sequences, 25% found once. Sequencing was performed on naive CD8+ T cells from blood, with Jurkat cell RNA spiked in. Subset reported: FACS-sorted CD8+CD4-CCR7+CD45RA+ naive T cells. These receptor sequences come from a human donor in good health. Some libraries in this study had Jurkat cell RNA spiked in.

Only a few counts were recorded for this clonotype. The rearrangement links TRBV6-2 or TRBV6-3 to TRBJ2-5, with a possible D match to TRBD2 (6 bases). CDR1 is MNHEY, CDR2 SVGEGT, per germline. There are 13 residues in the CDR3. The V and J ends lost 11 bases and 1 base respectively, with 14 bases between them. The CDR3 spells CAGGIGVQETQYF. CDR3 sequence (DNA): TGTGCCGGAGGGATCGGCGTCCAAGAGACCCAGTACTTC.

Many counts were recorded for this clonotype. V is TRBV7-2 and J is TRBJ2-1; 12 bases fit TRBD2. The CDR3 has 15 residues. V lost 1 base to trimming and J lost 9 bases; unmatched junction nucleotides: 4. Looked up from germline, CDR1 is SGHTA and CDR2 is FQGNSA. CDR3 protein: CASSLGLAGATEQFF. In DNA form, the CDR3 reads TGTGCCAGCAGCTTAGGACTAGCGGGAGCTACTGAGCAGTTCTTC. The complete variable domain, with remaining parts taken from reference TRBV7-2 and TRBJ2-1, reads GAGVSQSPSNKVTEKGKDVELRCDPISGHTALYWYRQSLGQGLEFLIYFQGNSAPDKSGLPSDRFSAERTGGSVSTLTIQRTQQEDSAVYLCASSLGLAGATEQFFGPGTRLTVL.

The rearrangement joins TRBV4-1 to TRBJ2-7, with TRBD2 matching over 9 bases. Germline V CDR1 and CDR2: MGHRA, YSYEKL. The CDR3 runs to 16 residues. Germline trimming cut 2 bases from V and 5 bases from J; bases unmatched to any gene: 10. The CDR3 DNA reads TGCGCCAGCAGCCAACTTACCGGGACTAGCCTCGACGAGCAGTACTTC. Translating gives CASSQLTGTSLDEQYF.

The V call is TRBV29-1, the J call TRBJ2-7, with 7 bases matching TRBD2. CDR1 and CDR2 from the germline V gene are SQVTM and ANQGSEA. V lost 7 bases to trimming and J lost 3 bases; unmatched junction nucleotides: 6. This CDR3 comprises 12 residues. The CDR3 is CSAWGGGYEQYF. In DNA form, the CDR3 reads TGCAGCGCGTGGGGGGGAGGCTACGAGCAGTACTTC.

The chain couples TRBV4-1 to TRBJ2-7; D remains ambiguous. Germline V gene data show CDR1 as MGHRA and CDR2 as YSYEKL. V was cut by 2 bases and J by 2 bases, with 10 bases left in between. CDR3 length equals 14 residues. The CDR3 nucleotides are TGCGCCAGCAGCCAATCGGCCCAAACCTACGAGCAGTACTTC. As protein: CASSQSAQTYEQYF.

Concerning this clonotype: A much larger clone lies one base from this, so it may be a read error. This sequence joins TRBV13 and TRBJ2-3; tentatively, D is TRBD1 or TRBD2 (5 bases each). The CDR3 loop spans 16 amino acids. Germline CDR1 is PRHDT and CDR2 is FYEKMQ (reference sequence). DNA of the CDR3: TGTGCCAGCGGCTTAGTGTTGGGGGAACAGACAGATACGCAGTATTTT. Translation: CASGLVLGEQTDTQYF.

The V gene is TRBV4-2, the J gene TRBJ2-3; tentative D call: TRBD2 (6 bases). The V and J ends lost 6 bases and 4 bases respectively, with 20 bases between them. The CDR3 length is 16 residues. Germline CDR1 is LGHNA and CDR2 is YNFKEQ. The CDR3 loop reads CASRFNPGVGADTQYF. The CDR3 DNA reads as TGTGCCAGCAGGTTCAATCCGGGAGTGGGTGCAGATACGCAGTATTTT.

This clonotype was detected many times. V usage is TRBV20-1 and J usage is TRBJ2-2; TRBD2 agrees at 7 bases. This CDR3 has 12 residues. The germline CDR1 and CDR2 sequences are DFQATT and SNEGSKA (reference sequence). The trim removed 6 bases at V and 6 bases at J, leaving 4 bases unmatched. The CDR3 protein is CSARGEAGELFF. The CDR3 nucleotides are TGCAGTGCACGGGGGGAGGCCGGGGAGCTGTTTTTT.

On this clonotype itself: With a much larger clone just one base away, this may be a read error. The CDR3 loop is CASSFLRWGGRGLDTQYF. The CDR3 DNA is TGTGCCAGCAGTTTCTTGCGCTGGGGCGGACGGGGATTAGATACGCAGTATTTT. This rearrangement joins TRBV27 to TRBJ2-3; D is tentatively TRBD1 or TRBD2 (5 bases each). This CDR3 comprises 18 residues. Trimming left V 3 bases short and J 5 bases short, with 24 bases between. Germline V gene data show CDR1 as MNHEY and CDR2 as SMNVEV (reference sequence).

The table lists this clonotype with many counts. The chain employs TRBV13 and TRBJ2-7; D possibly corresponds to TRBD2 (5 bases). The germline V gene has CDR1 PRHDT and CDR2 FYEKMQ (reference sequence). The V end was cut by 0 bases, the J end by 6 bases, with 9 bases between. This CDR3 has 13 amino acids. The CDR3, as DNA: TGTGCCAGCAGCTTAGGCCTCCGGGGCGAGCAGTACTTC. It translates to CASSLGLRGEQYF.

This clonotype was observed at least ten times. The chain employs TRBV7-9 and TRBJ2-3, with D uncertain. V gave up 5 bases and J gave up 0 bases, with 15 bases separating them. From germline, CDR1 is SEHNR and CDR2 FQNEAQ (reference sequence). CDR3 size: 16 residues. The DNA of the CDR3 is TGTGCCAGCAGCCCTATGGCAGATCTAAGCACAGATACGCAGTATTTT. It codes for CASSPMADLSTDTQYF.

This clonotype has at least ten counts. This chain connects TRBV5-1 to TRBJ2-7; possibly TRBD1 for D (6 bases). CDR3 size: 13 residues. V lost 2 bases, J lost 4 bases, and 10 bases lay in between. CDR1 SGHRS and CDR2 YFSETQ come from the germline V gene. CDR3 sequence: CASSFNRDYEQYF. The CDR3 nucleotides read TGCGCCAGCAGCTTTAACAGGGATTACGAGCAGTACTTC.

This clonotype was seen a few times. This chain links TRBV27 with TRBJ2-2; D might be TRBD2 (6 bases). Trimming took 2 bases from V and 9 from J, leaving 10 bases between them. Germline V gene sequence: CDR1 MNHEY, CDR2 SMNVEV (reference sequence). The CDR3 length is 13 residues. The CDR3 loop reads CASSLGGFRELFF. In nucleotides, the CDR3 is TGTGCCAGCAGTTTAGGAGGGTTCAGGGAGCTGTTTTTT.

This clonotype was recorded many times. The chain combines TRBV20-1 with TRBJ2-3; 7 nucleotides agree with TRBD1. CDR1 and CDR2 from the germline V gene are DFQATT and SNEGSKA (reference sequence). V gave up 4 bases and J gave up 4 bases; unmatched junction bases: 5. The CDR3 sequence is 13 residues long. This CDR3 reads CSATGTDSDTQYF. CDR3 DNA: TGCAGTGCTACGGGGACAGACTCAGATACGCAGTATTTT.

CDR3 DNA sequence: TGTGCCAGCAGCTTGGCTCTAGCAGACGAGCAGTACTTC. Protein product: CASSLALADEQYF. The gene calls are TRBV5-8 and TRBJ2-7; a possible D gene is TRBD2 (5 bases). CDR1 and CDR2 from the germline V gene are SGHTS and YDEGEE. V was shortened by 0 bases and J by 5 bases, with 9 bases between the two germline ends. CDR3 length: 13 residues.

As to this clonotype: One end of the junction does not line up with germline, which may come from a read error. The chain links TRBV9 to TRBJ2-7; D not certain. Germline loops: CDR1 SGDLS, CDR2 YYNGEE. The CDR3 has 14 residues. As DNA, the CDR3 is TGTGCCAGCAGCGACAAGGCCGACTCCTACGCGCAGTACTTC. Translating gives CASSDKADSYAQYF.

This clonotype was recorded at least ten times. The chain combines TRBV6-1 with TRBJ2-1; D gene unclear. CDR1 is MNHNS and CDR2 is SASEGT in the germline V gene. With 1 base removed from V and 0 bases from J, the gap between germline ends came to 7 bases. The CDR3 contains 15 residues. In nucleotides, the CDR3 is TGTGCCAGCAGTGAAGAATTTAGCTCCTACAATGAGCAGTTCTTC. This encodes CASSEEFSSYNEQFF.

The chain has TRBV6-2 or TRBV6-3 and TRBJ2-1; 9 bases map to TRBD1. V shed 6 bases, J shed 15 bases, and the junction held 15 bases outside the gene matches. Germline V CDR1 and CDR2: MNHEY, SVGEGT. The CDR3 extends over 14 amino acids. The chain's CDR3 is CASSPLPPSGQGFF. The CDR3 DNA follows: TGTGCCAGCAGCCCCCTTCCCCCTTCGGGACAGGGGTTCTTC.

This clonotype appeared a few times. This chain uses TRBV6-2 or TRBV6-3 with TRBJ1-5; D is possibly TRBD1 (6 bases). The CDR3 consists of 15 residues. V was cut by 6 bases and J by 0 bases, with 12 bases left in between. Germline V gene data show CDR1 as MNHEY and CDR2 as SVGEGT. Written as DNA, the CDR3 is TGTGCCAGCAGGGAACAGGGTCATAGCAATCAGCCCCAGCATTTT. Its protein product is CASREQGHSNQPQHF.

A remark on this clonotype: A single base separates this from a much larger clone, so it may be a read error. This chain uses TRBV20-1 with TRBJ2-7, with D uncertain. The CDR3 totals 13 residues. Germline V gene lookup returns CDR1 DFQATT and CDR2 SNEGSKA (reference sequence). The CDR3 DNA is TGCAGTGCGGACCGGACCGATGGGGTCGAGCGGTACTTC. Its translation: CSADRTDGVERYF.

The chain is built from TRBV27 and TRBJ1-5, with 7 positions matching TRBD1. CDR3 length: 14 amino acids. Germline V CDR1 and CDR2: MNHEY, SMNVEV (reference sequence). Losses at the gene ends were 5 bases for V and 6 bases for J; bases not matched to a gene: 7. CDR3 nucleotides: TGTGCCAGCAGTGCGAAGGGGGCGGTTCAGCCCCAGCATTTT. It codes for CASSAKGAVQPQHF.

This clonotype was detected ten times or more. V is TRBV29-1 and J is TRBJ2-7; 8 positions agree with TRBD2. CDR1 and CDR2 from the germline V gene are SQVTM and ANQGSEA. The CDR3 sequence is 14 residues long. J gave up 1 base and V 2 bases, and 4 bases lay outside the gene matches. The DNA of the CDR3 is TGCAGCGTTGAATTGCGGGGGGTATCCTACGAGCAGTACTTC. Its translation: CSVELRGVSYEQYF.

This clonotype was detected a few times. The rearrangement uses TRBV5-1 and TRBJ1-3; TRBD1 aligns across 8 bases. Germline values: CDR1 SGHRS, CDR2 YFSETQ. There are 15 residues in the CDR3. V was clipped by 7 bases and J by 0 bases; unmatched bases: 6. CDR3 sequence reads: CASRTDRDSGNTIYF. The CDR3 region has the DNA TGCGCCAGCCGGACGGACAGGGACTCTGGAAACACCATATATTTT.

Many counts were recorded for this clonotype. The chain is built from TRBV5-1 and TRBJ2-5; D call uncertain. The CDR3 runs to 12 residues. Per germline, CDR1 SGHRS and CDR2 YFSETQ. V lost 0 bases, J lost 4 bases, and 4 bases lay in between. CDR3 loop: CASSLARETQYF. The CDR3 DNA reads as TGCGCCAGCAGCTTGGCTAGAGAGACCCAGTACTTC. Together with reference TRBV5-1 and TRBJ2-5, the CDR3 gives the full variable domain: KAGVTQTPRYLIKTRGQQVTLSCSPISGHRSVSWYQQTPGQGLQFLFEYFSETQRNKGNFPGRFSGRQFSNSRSEMNVSTLELGDSALYLCASSLARETQYFGPGTRLLVL.